These T cell receptor beta chains were read from a single sample in a study of identical twins. Via MiXCR, TCRdb re-called the 5' RACE reads, giving one row per CDR3 protein. Among hundreds of thousands of distinct CDR3 sequences listed, 5.5% to 8% were seen once. These same data were also listed under a study on yellow fever vaccine responses in identical twins.

The material sequenced was memory (CD45RO+) T cells sorted from blood. Receptor source: a woman younger than 35 in good health. Both conserved end residues are part of each CDR3. D genes are given only for firm matches. Clone size, where shown, is once, few, many, or a class for clones that have expanded.

>17|TRBV5-1|TRBJ1-2|.|many
TGCGCCAGCACCTACTCAATCTGGGAGCTTCCGCACTATGGCTACACCTTC
CASTYSIWELPHYGYTF
>14|TRBV5-6|TRBJ2-3|.|few
TGTGCCAGCAGCCGCCCGGAGCTTGCGGATACGCAGTATTTT
CASSRPELADTQYF
>13|TRBV3-1|TRBJ1-2|.|many
TGTGCCAGCAGCCTCAAGTCTAACTATGGCTACACCTTC
CASSLKSNYGYTF
>15|TRBV5-6|TRBJ2-2|.|.
TGTGCCAGCAGCTTTGGCGGGATTAACACCGGGGAGCTGTTTTTT
CASSFGGINTGELFF
>16|TRBV7-8|TRBJ2-2|.|few
TGTGCCAGCAGCTCCCGGACTTTTTCGAACACCGGGGAGCTGTTTTTT
CASSSRTFSNTGELFF
>10|TRBV20-1|TRBJ2-7|.|many
TGCAGTGCAGGACAGCGCGAGCAGTACTTC
CSAGQREQYF
>14|TRBV3-1|TRBJ1-2|.|many
TGTGCCAGCAGCCAAGAGGGACTCAACTATGGCTACACCTTC
CASSQEGLNYGYTF
>15|TRBV6-1|TRBJ2-1|.|.
TGTGCCAGCCTGGGACTCAAGGGGGCCTACAATGAGCAGTTCTTC
CASLGLKGAYNEQFF
>13|TRBV20-1|TRBJ2-7|.|.
TGCAGTGCTAGCGGGAGAGATACCTACGAGCAGTACTTC
CSASGRDTYEQYF
>13|TRBV20-1|TRBJ1-1|.|many
TGCAGTGCTAGTTACCCGACGGGCACTGAAGCTTTCTTT
CSASYPTGTEAFF
>15|TRBV11-2|TRBJ2-3|TRBD2|few
TGTGCCAGCAGCTTAGTAGCGGGGAGCACAGATACGCAGTATTTT
CASSLVAGSTDTQYF
>14|TRBV19|TRBJ1-2|TRBD1|many
TGTGCCAGTAGCTCGGGACAGGAGAACTATGGCTACACCTTC
CASSSGQENYGYTF
>16|TRBV4-1|TRBJ2-1|.|.
TGCGCCAGCAGCCAAGAAGGGGGGCGGACGTACAATGAGCAGTTCTTC
CASSQEGGRTYNEQFF
>16|TRBV29-1|TRBJ2-7|TRBD1|many
TGCAGCGTTGAACTCAGTCCGGGACAGGGGACCTACGAGCAGTACTTC
CSVELSPGQGTYEQYF
>15|TRBV7-6|TRBJ2-1|TRBD1|.
TGTGCCAGCAGCTCGACAGGGTGGGCTTACAATGAGCAGTTCTTC
CASSSTGWAYNEQFF
>17|TRBV10-2|TRBJ1-6|.|many
TGCGCCAGCAGTGAGTCAGGGTTCGGGGCGGAATACTCACCCCTCCACTTT
CASSESGFGAEYSPLHF
>13|TRBV7-2|TRBJ2-5|.|many
TGTGCCAGCAGCTCCGGGGCCCAAGAGACCCAGTACTTC
CASSSGAQETQYF
>14|TRBV11-2|TRBJ1-1|.|.
TGTGCCAGCAGCTTAGATCAAGTGAACACTGAAGCTTTCTTT
CASSLDQVNTEAFF
>14|TRBV5-1|TRBJ2-7|.|few
TGCGCCAGCAGCTTGTTGACTTCTAACTACGAGCAGTACTTC
CASSLLTSNYEQYF
>16|TRBV7-9|TRBJ2-5|TRBD2|few
TGTGCCAGCAGCTTAACTCCGGGGACTAGGGGTTCGACCCAGTACTTC
CASSLTPGTRGSTQYF
>13|TRBV29-1|TRBJ2-2|.|few
TGCAGCGTTGTCAGGGGTCGCACCGGGGAGCTGTTTTTT
CSVVRGRTGELFF
>12|TRBV25-1|TRBJ1-3|TRBD1|.
TGTGCCAGCGGGGACAGTGGAAACACCATATATTTT
CASGDSGNTIYF
>13|TRBV5-1|TRBJ2-7|.|many
TGCGCCAGCAGCTTGCTTTCCTCCTACGAGCAGTACTTC
CASSLLSSYEQYF
>15|TRBV5-6|TRBJ2-3|TRBD1|.
TGTGCCAGCAGCTTGTTCGACAGGGCCTCAGATACGCAGTATTTT
CASSLFDRASDTQYF
>14|TRBV11-3|TRBJ2-7|.|.
TGTGCCAGCAGCTTAAGGGTAGGGTCCTACGAGCAGTACTTC
CASSLRVGSYEQYF
>15|TRBV7-8|TRBJ2-5|TRBD2|.
TGTGCCAGCAGCTTCCTAGCGGGGGTGGGAGAGACCCAGTACTTC
CASSFLAGVGETQYF
>15|TRBV28|TRBJ2-5|.|.
TGTGCCAGCAGTTACAACAGGGGCCAGGGAGGGACCCAGTACTTC
CASSYNRGQGGTQYF
>16|TRBV27|TRBJ2-1|.|.
TGTGCCAGCATAGCCTCCGGGAGATTGTGGGGCAATGAGCAGTTCTTC
CASIASGRLWGNEQFF
>14|TRBV6-5|TRBJ2-1|.|few
TGTGCCAGCAGTTCCCGACTGGATTACAATGAGCAGTTCTTC
CASSSRLDYNEQFF
>16|TRBV15|TRBJ2-3|TRBD2|few
TGTGCCACCAGCAGAGATAGCCTAGCGGGAGCAGATACGCAGTATTTT
CATSRDSLAGADTQYF
>17|TRBV15|TRBJ2-5|TRBD2|.
TGTGCCACCAGCAGAGCAATGCCCCTAGCGGGAGGCGAGACCCAGTACTTC
CATSRAMPLAGGETQYF
>13|TRBV29-1|TRBJ1-2|.|few
TGCAGCGTTGGCAACAGTCCAAACTATGGCTACACCTTC
CSVGNSPNYGYTF
>14|TRBV11-2|TRBJ2-1|.|few
TGTGCCAGCAGCTCAAATAAAAGGCCCAATGAGCAGTTCTTC
CASSSNKRPNEQFF
>12|TRBV11-2|TRBJ2-1|.|few
TGTGCCAGCAGCTTATTCGACAGGACGCAGTTCTTC
CASSLFDRTQFF
>11|TRBV6-2/TRBV6-3|TRBJ2-1|.|few
TGTGCCAGCAGTCAAGGAGTCGGGCAGTTCTTC
CASSQGVGQFF
>17|TRBV5-1|TRBJ1-5|.|many
TGCGCCAGCAGCCATCGGACGGACTTGAATAGCAATCAGCCCCAGCATTTT
CASSHRTDLNSNQPQHF
>13|TRBV2|TRBJ2-1|TRBD1|.
TGTGCCAGTGAGAGGGACAGTCCCCTCTTTCGGTTCTTC
CASERDSPLFRFF
>13|TRBV20-1|TRBJ2-3|TRBD2|many
TGCAGTGCAACTAGCGGGGGGGCGAATACGCAGTATTTT
CSATSGGANTQYF
>16|TRBV10-3|TRBJ2-2|TRBD2|few
TGTGCCATCAGTCCTTTAGCGGGGGGGACCACCGGGGAGCTGTTTTTT
CAISPLAGGTTGELFF
>15|TRBV24-1|TRBJ2-1|TRBD2|many
TGTGCCACCAGTGATTTGACGGGAGGGCCTAGTGAGCAGTTCTTC
CATSDLTGGPSEQFF
>14|TRBV6-1|TRBJ2-3|.|few
TGTGCCAGCAGTGAACAGGGAGGAGTGGATACGCAGTATTTT
CASSEQGGVDTQYF
>14|TRBV7-9|TRBJ2-1|TRBD1|.
TGTGCCAGCAAGCCTAAGGGGGCCGGAGATGAGCAGTTCTTC
CASKPKGAGDEQFF
>14|TRBV5-6|TRBJ2-1|.|many
TGTGCCAGCAGCTTCCGTGGACAGTACAATGAGCAGTTCTTC
CASSFRGQYNEQFF
>13|TRBV12-3/TRBV12-4|TRBJ1-1|.|many
TGTGCCAGCAGCCCTGGAGGGGGGACTGAAGCTTTCTTT
CASSPGGGTEAFF
>24|TRBV20-1|TRBJ2-3|TRBD2|.
TGCAGTGCTAGAGCGGGGGACAGTACACACACCCGGACTAGCGGGGGGCCGGTTTCAGATACGCAGTATTTT
CSARAGDSTHTRTSGGPVSDTQYF
>13|TRBV7-7|TRBJ2-5|.|.
TGTGCCAGCAGCTTAGGGCAGAAAGAGACCCAGTACTTC
CASSLGQKETQYF